This T cell receptor beta chain was observed in a study of vaccination and CD4 T cells after COVID-19 (dated by TCRdb to 2022 to 2024). With regard to the full study: Convalescent patients had a positive SARS-CoV-2 result on nasal swab PCR, and of these patients, nine had mild disease and one had severe disease. Post-vaccine blood samples were collected a median of about 72 days after the second vaccine dose, ranging from about 13 to 241 days. Post-COVID blood samples from convalescent patients were collected a median of approximately 100 days after diagnosis, with a range of 35 to 161 days. In more than eight COVID-19 convalescent patients and a handful of infection-naive healthy vaccine recipients, researchers compared the spike-specific CD4+ TCR repertoire from before mRNA vaccination with the repertoire from after. In the convalescent cohort there were six males and four females, among whom were two Hispanic individuals, seven Caucasians, two Asians and one multiracial person. Participants received two doses of either the Pfizer-BioNTech BNT162b2 vaccine (n=8) or the Moderna mRNA-1273 vaccine (n=2).

This clonotype was observed a handful of times. Its antigen remains unidentified. Base qualities are not provided; no much larger clone lies one nucleotide away. General findings and caveats noted by the study authors: The median number of SARS-CoV-2-reactive clonotypes rose from 20 to 25 after infection to some 40 after vaccination, but the change was not significant. In convalescent patients, nearly all vaccine-specific clones (304 of 307) were found to be mono-reactive for SARS-CoV-2 spike rather than cross-reactive with common cold coronaviruses. Among the post-vaccine SARS-CoV-2-reactive clones in convalescent patients, a median approximately 90% showed up only after vaccination, which suggests vaccine-specific priming. Only a relatively small number of convalescent patients were included in the study, and early timepoints following natural infection were not analyzed.

CDR1 and CDR2, per the germline V gene (reference sequence), are DFQATT and SNEGSKA. V and J are trimmed by 6 bases and 3 bases, and the gene matches miss 7 bases of the junction. From the cysteine through the phenylalanine, the CDR3 covers 13 amino acids. CDR3 DNA is the only sequence kept; it has 39 bases, read in frame from the first base. The library was prepared using PCR. TCRdb shows the sequencer as Illumina iSeq 100. In the paper's pipeline: Non-productive sequences were removed, and CDR3s that did not start with C, did not end with F or W, or were shorter than 7 amino acids were discarded. CDR3 homology was assessed with Levenshtein distances (stringdist) and unrooted phylogenetic trees (ape) in R version 3.6.1. TCRdb reran the public reads through fastp at Q25 and MiXCR, keeping productive beta chains. Identical CDR3 proteins give one entry, which carries the most common genes and DNA. None of the V and J calls come from the authors' own analysis; TCRdb made them. Counted in this sample were about 18,000 distinct CDR3 sequences; less than 80% of them appeared once. The ten largest make up 0.95% to 1.1% of the sample.

The positive SARS-CoV-2 PCR tests of the convalescent patients were dated from March to December 2020, before the Alpha, Beta and Delta variants emerged in the United States. Ficoll-Paque Plus gradient centrifugation was used to isolate PBMCs from whole blood, and the isolated PBMCs were then either used fresh or cryopreserved at -140C. The chain employs TRBV20-1 and TRBJ2-7; a stretch of 8 junction bases matches TRBD1. Sequenced material: CD4+ T cells from blood, taken before SARS-CoV-2 vaccination. The receptor was derived from a human donor who had recovered from COVID-19. The nucleotide sequence is TGCAGTGCCCTGGGACAGGCGAACTACGAGCAGTACTTC. The encoded protein is CSALGQANYEQYF.